This T cell receptor beta chain was captured in a study of identical twins. The study's findings and limits: It was out-of-frame TCR alpha sharing in monozygotic twins that models underestimated. Cord blood's abundant beta clonotypes had fewer insertions, unlike memory repertoires. Compared with unrelated sharing, twin-shared out-of-frame alpha sequences had more low-probability sequences.

From germline, CDR1 is SEHNR and CDR2 FQNEAQ (reference sequence). J gave up 6 bases and V 5 bases, and 9 bases lay outside the gene matches. The CDR3 consists of 16 residues. This clonotype showed up just a few times. What it binds is unknown. A single record per CDR3 protein comes from TCRdb applying MiXCR to the 5' RACE reads. The table has under 900,000 distinct CDR3 sequences, about 12% seen once. Each donor was a healthy Caucasian. The same sample was also studied in work on yellow fever vaccine responses in identical twins.

V and J are TRBV7-9 and TRBJ1-6, with 8 positions matching TRBD1. Sequencing was carried out using PBMCs. The sequence was obtained from a young woman in good health. DNA of the CDR3: TGTGCCAGCAGCCACACGGACAGGGATCGTAATTCACCCCTCCACTTT. The encoded protein is CASSHTDRDRNSPLHF.